Given below is one TCR beta chain in context. This entry is derived from a study of graft-versus-host responses after intestinal transplantation. Study information: Among the recipients, transplants were multivisceral, liver-intestinal, or isolated intestinal. Among the recipients, all got anti-thymocyte globulin induction and then tacrolimus and steroids for about three years.

Sequenced by immunoSEQ multiplex PCR; TCRdb stores in-frame clones only, minus some. Here the sample spans 30,000 to 40,000 clones, around 94% being singletons. This receptor was identified in a human patient who received an intestinal transplant, so some T cells may come from the graft donor. This specimen consisted of PBMCs, obtained 16 days after intestinal transplant.

The CDR3 protein is CASSPRKAVDEQFF. The CDR3 DNA sequence: TGCGCCAGCAGCCCTCGTAAGGCGGTGGACGAGCAGTTCTTC. J is TRBJ2-1 and V is TRBV4-3; D gene uncertain. Germline loops: CDR1 LGHNA, CDR2 YSLEER. The CDR3 runs to 14 residues. V was trimmed by 4 bases and J by 10 bases, leaving 17 bases between them.